This T cell receptor (delta chain) was profiled in a study of γδ T cells in repeated Plasmodium falciparum infection. The overall study: Each infection was followed by sampling at 21 days, plus baseline and some pre-infection draws. Malian samples came from no-transmission periods or across acute febrile malaria episodes.

Study-wide findings and caveats: Donors in Mali lived in a small rural village, largely one ethnic group.

From germline, CDR1 is GEAIGNYY and CDR2 EKD. V was clipped by 1 base and J by 2 bases, with 13 bases between them. This CDR3 has 15 amino acids. Gammadelta T cells were flow-sorted from PBMC into Vgamma9/Vdelta2+ and Vdelta2-negative populations for bulk analysis. TCRdb used CATT to re-call clones from the multiplex PCR reads. The data contain tens of thousands of delta-chain clones, over 0.75% of them singletons. This clone is judged medium-sized. The antigen remains unidentified. The specimen sequenced was gamma-delta T cells from blood. The chain combines TRDV2 with TRDJ1; D remains unclear. The receptor comes from a pool of human donors (malaria-infected and uninfected, not separated). The DNA of the CDR3 is TGTGCCTGTGACACTCTCCTGGAGGGGACCGATAAACTCATCTTT. Translating gives CACDTLLEGTDKLIF.